Listed here are 31 T cell receptor beta chains from one sample, sequenced in a study of T cell responses to AZD1222 COVID-19 vaccine. Data came from immunoSEQ multiplex PCR; TCRdb stores just in-frame clones and leaves some out. The sample holds 140,000 or so clones; about 90% are singletons and the top ten take 7% to 9%. The source was peripheral blood, collected 28 days after the second dose of the MenACWY control vaccine. These receptors all stem from an adult who received the MenACWY meningococcal vaccine as a control.

The chain has TRBV28 and TRBJ1-2; 10 positions match TRBD1. This CDR3 region has 13 residues. CDR1 MDHEN and CDR2 SYDVKM come from the germline V gene. The ends lost 7 bases at V and 14 bases at J; junction bases unmatched: 13. CDR3: CASTAGTGARRTF. The CDR3 coding sequence is TGTGCCAGCACGGCGGGGACAGGGGCGAGAAGGACCTTC.

The V gene is TRBV27, the J gene TRBJ1-2; D is uncertain. The length of the CDR3 is 15 residues. Germline V gene data show CDR1 as MNHEY and CDR2 as SMNVEV (reference sequence). V shed 6 bases and J shed 0 bases, with 14 bases lying between them. The CDR3 protein is CASSNHGSTNYGYTF. CDR3 DNA: TGTGCCAGCAGCAACCACGGCAGTACTAACTATGGCTACACCTTC.

This chain links TRBV7-9 with TRBJ1-2; D gene unclear. CDR1 is SEHNR, CDR2 FQNEAQ, per germline (reference sequence). With 1 base removed from V and 4 bases from J, the gap between germline ends came to 7 bases. The CDR3 runs 13 residues. The CDR3 nucleotides read TGTGCCAGCAGCTTAGGGGCAATCTATGGCTACACCTTC. This gives the protein CASSLGAIYGYTF.

This sequence joins TRBV19 and TRBJ2-3; D is perhaps TRBD1 (5 bases). The germline V gene encodes CDR1 LNHDA and CDR2 SQIVND (reference sequence). Trimming took off 5 bases at V and 0 bases at J, with 12 bases between the two ends. This CDR3 contains 15 residues. The CDR3 reads CASSATAISTDTQYF. CDR3 nucleotides: TGTGCCAGTAGTGCGACAGCGATTAGCACAGATACGCAGTATTTT.

The rearrangement joins TRBV7-9 to TRBJ1-1; no reliable D call. The CDR3 sequence is 13 residues long. Germline CDR1 is SEHNR and CDR2 is FQNEAQ (reference sequence). With 1 base removed from V and 5 bases from J, the gap between germline ends came to 8 bases. CDR3 sequence: CASSLGRETEAFF. CDR3 DNA: TGTGCCAGCAGCTTAGGTCGGGAAACTGAAGCTTTCTTT.

This chain links TRBV5-1 with TRBJ1-5, with 7 positions matching TRBD1. CDR3 length equals 13 residues. Losses at the gene ends were 7 bases for V and 5 bases for J; bases not matched to a gene: 6. In germline, CDR1 is SGHRS, CDR2 YFSETQ. CDR3 loop: CASRGQEDQPQHF. DNA of the CDR3: TGCGCCAGCCGCGGACAGGAGGATCAGCCCCAGCATTTT.

This rearrangement joins TRBV5-8 to TRBJ1-1, with TRBD1 matching 7 bases. CDR3 length equals 14 residues. V dropped 1 base and J dropped 7; count of bases not matched to a gene: 7. CDR1 SGHTS and CDR2 YDEGEE come from the germline V gene. This CDR3 reads CASSLFFGTVEAFF. DNA for the CDR3: TGTGCCAGCAGCTTGTTTTTCGGGACAGTTGAAGCTTTCTTT.

The rearrangement uses TRBV4-3 and TRBJ1-6; D perhaps matches TRBD1 (5 bases). The CDR3 sequence is 15 residues long. Germline-derived CDR1 and CDR2 are LGHNA and YSLEER. V gave up 2 bases and J gave up 10 bases, with 15 bases separating them. The CDR3 nucleotides read TGCGCCAGCAGCCAACTCGGACACTTTGGGTCACCCCTCCACTTT. It yields the protein CASSQLGHFGSPLHF.

V and J are TRBV3-1 (or the pseudogene TRBV3-2) and TRBJ2-1, with TRBD2 matching 9 bases. The trim removed 1 base at V and 8 bases at J, leaving 6 bases unmatched. The CDR3 runs 15 residues. Per germline, CDR1 LGHDT and CDR2 YNNKEL (reference sequence). CDR3 protein: CASSQAPGTSYEQFF. The DNA for the CDR3 is TGTGCCAGCAGCCAAGCTCCCGGGACTAGCTATGAGCAGTTCTTC.

CDR3 protein: CASSPRLGINTGELFF. CDR3 in DNA: TGTGCCAGCAGCCCCCGCCTGGGGATAAACACCGGGGAGCTGTTTTTT. The chain combines TRBV7-2 with TRBJ2-2; D remains unclear. CDR3 length: 16 amino acids. Germline V gene sequence: CDR1 SGHTA, CDR2 FQGNSA. V was pared by 5 bases and J by 2 bases, with 15 bases between.

The chain uses TRBV19 and TRBJ1-1; perhaps TRBD1 as D (5 bases). V was shortened by 7 bases and J by 1 base, with 19 bases between the two germline ends. CDR1 is LNHDA, CDR2 SQIVND, per germline (reference sequence). This CDR3 comprises 16 residues. The CDR3 sequence is CASNSLAGLANTEAFF. CDR3 bases: TGTGCCAGTAATTCCCTGGCGGGGCTGGCGAACACTGAAGCTTTCTTT.

The V and J genes are TRBV5-1 and TRBJ2-5; D gene unclear. CDR3 length: 14 residues. The germline CDR1 and CDR2 sequences are SGHRS and YFSETQ. Trimming took off 0 bases at V and 1 base at J, with 7 bases between the two ends. This CDR3 reads CASSLVSSQETQYF. For the CDR3, the DNA is TGCGCCAGCAGCTTGGTGTCTAGCCAAGAGACCCAGTACTTC.

This sequence joins TRBV19 and TRBJ2-2; TRBD2 is a possible D gene (6 bases). The CDR3 totals 14 residues. Germline V gene lookup returns CDR1 LNHDA and CDR2 SQIVND (reference sequence). Trimming pared 1 base from V and 7 bases from J, leaving 10 bases between. The CDR3: CASSIGSGHGELFF. DNA of the CDR3: TGTGCCAGTAGTATAGGGAGCGGGCACGGGGAGCTGTTTTTT.

J is TRBJ2-2 and V is TRBV20-1; D assignment may be TRBD1 or TRBD2 (5 bases each). Germline CDR1 is DFQATT and CDR2 is SNEGSKA (reference sequence). The CDR3 is 16 residues long. Trimming shortened V by 3 bases and J by 1 base, and 15 bases separated the two germline ends. The DNA of the CDR3 is TGCAGTGCTAGTCGAGACGGGGCCCAGAACACCGGGGAGCTGTTTTTT. Protein: CSASRDGAQNTGELFF.

The gene calls are TRBV18 and TRBJ1-1; D gene uncertain. Germline CDR1 is KGHSH and CDR2 is LQKENI. Deletions cut 6 bases from V and 3 bases from J, with 20 bases between. The CDR3 consists of 16 residues. Written as DNA, the CDR3 is TGTGCCAGCTCTCGGCCAAGGGCCCATGGGGACACTGAAGCTTTCTTT. Amino acids: CASSRPRAHGDTEAFF.

This clone was seen a few times. CDR3 in amino acids: CASSPRTGATNEKLFF. The CDR3 DNA reads as TGTGCCAGCAGCCCCAGGACAGGTGCAACTAATGAAAAACTGTTTTTT. The genes are TRBV7-2 and TRBJ1-4, with 7 bases matching TRBD1. The CDR3 is 16 residues long. The V segment lost 5 bases and the J segment 0 bases; nucleotides outside the gene matches: 6. Germline V CDR1 and CDR2: SGHTA, FQGNSA.

V gene TRBV7-2 combines with J gene TRBJ2-5; no definite D call. Germline V gives CDR1 SGHTA, CDR2 FQGNSA. Trimming pared 2 bases from V and 5 bases from J, leaving 6 bases between. The CDR3 is 12 amino acids. The CDR3 spells CASSLFQETQYF. CDR3 nucleotide sequence: TGTGCCAGCAGCTTATTCCAGGAGACCCAGTACTTC.

The genes are TRBV11-2 and TRBJ2-7; D gene uncertain. The CDR3 totals 12 residues. The V and J ends lost 5 bases and 1 base respectively, with 6 bases between them. Germline CDR1 SGHAT, CDR2 FQNNGV. CDR3 amino acids: CASSDPSYEQYF. The DNA of the CDR3 is TGTGCCAGCAGCGACCCGTCCTACGAGCAGTACTTC.

The rearrangement joins TRBV9 to TRBJ2-1, with no clear D. Germline CDR1 is SGDLS and CDR2 is YYNGEE. This CDR3 has 16 residues. The V end was cut by 0 bases, the J end by 0 bases, with 10 bases between. For the CDR3, the DNA is TGTGCCAGCAGCGTAGGTGTCTTGAGCTCCTACAATGAGCAGTTCTTC. Its protein product is CASSVGVLSSYNEQFF.

The V gene is TRBV10-3, the J gene TRBJ1-1; D is perhaps TRBD1 (6 bases). The germline V and J ends were trimmed by 6 bases and 10 bases, with 15 bases remaining between them. CDR3 length: 12 amino acids. Germline V lookup: CDR1 ENHRY, CDR2 SYGVKD. The CDR3 protein is CAIRRDIGGAFF. The CDR3 DNA reads TGTGCCATCAGACGGGACATCGGAGGAGCTTTCTTT.

The rearrangement uses TRBV28 and TRBJ1-5; 7 bases fit TRBD1. Germline V gene data show CDR1 as MDHEN and CDR2 as SYDVKM. The V gene end was trimmed by 6 bases and the J gene end by 4 bases; junction bases not matched to a gene: 6. This CDR3 has 14 amino acids. CDR3 protein: CASRPGTANQPQHF. In DNA form, the CDR3 reads TGTGCCAGCAGACCCGGGACAGCTAATCAGCCCCAGCATTTT.

The V gene is TRBV11-2, the J gene TRBJ1-6, with D unclear. The CDR3 covers 11 residues. CDR1 is SGHAT and CDR2 is FQNNGV in the germline V gene. V lost 10 bases to trimming and J lost 5 bases, with 6 bases between them. CDR3 in DNA: TGTGCCACGTCAGATAATTCACCCCTCCACTTT. It yields the protein CATSDNSPLHF.

The J gene is TRBJ1-3, the V gene TRBV6-1; the D is unclear. Germline values: CDR1 MNHNS, CDR2 SASEGT. The CDR3 covers 16 residues. V lost 1 base, J lost 2 bases, and 12 bases lay in between. DNA for the CDR3: TGTGCCAGCAGTGAAGTTGACCCAGCGGCTGGAAACACCATATATTTT. The encoded protein is CASSEVDPAAGNTIYF.

V and J are TRBV5-1 and TRBJ2-3; 9 nucleotides align to TRBD2. The ends lost 0 bases at V and 1 base at J; junction bases unmatched: 3. This CDR3 spans 16 amino acids. CDR1 is SGHRS, CDR2 YFSETQ, per germline. CDR3 region: CASSLESGGRTDTQYF. CDR3 DNA sequence: TGCGCCAGCAGCTTGGAGAGCGGGGGGCGCACAGATACGCAGTATTTT.

The chain is built from TRBV19 and TRBJ2-2; TRBD1 matches 7 bases. The germline V gene has CDR1 LNHDA and CDR2 SQIVND (reference sequence). This CDR3 region has 13 residues. V was clipped by 7 bases and J by 7 bases; unmatched bases: 6. CDR3 coding DNA: TGTGCCAGTAATAAACAGGGGATCGGGGAGCTGTTTTTT. The encoded protein is CASNKQGIGELFF.

This clone occurred once. This rearrangement joins TRBV9 to TRBJ2-1, with a tentative D call TRBD2 (6 bases). The germline CDR1 and CDR2 sequences are SGDLS and YYNGEE. This CDR3 spans 17 amino acids. Between the trimmed V and J ends, which lost 0 bases and 0 bases, there was a span of 13 bases. The CDR3: CASSVVGGVGSYNEQFF. The CDR3 DNA is TGTGCCAGCAGCGTAGTAGGCGGGGTGGGCTCCTACAATGAGCAGTTCTTC. Drawing the rest from reference TRBV9 and TRBJ2-1, the complete variable domain is DSGVTQTPKHLITATGQRVTLRCSPRSGDLSVYWYQQSLDQGLQFLIQYYNGEERAKGNILERFSAQQFPDLHSELNLSSLELGDSALYFCASSVVGGVGSYNEQFFGPGTRLTVL.

As to this clone: This same CDR3 is encoded by further DNA sequences in the sample. The V gene is TRBV5-1, the J gene TRBJ1-4, with D unresolved. CDR3 length: 15 residues. V lost 0 bases, J lost 0 bases, and 6 bases lay in between. CDR1 and CDR2 (germline): SGHRS, YFSETQ. The CDR3 is CASSLVGATNEKLFF. The CDR3 DNA reads as TGCGCCAGCAGCTTGGTCGGCGCAACTAATGAAAAACTGTTTTTT.

CDR3 amino acids: CASSLVVRGGYTF. For the CDR3, the DNA is TGTGCCAGCAGCTTAGTCGTTCGTGGTGGCTACACCTTC. The chain has TRBV13 and TRBJ1-2; D is undetermined. Germline V gene sequence: CDR1 PRHDT, CDR2 FYEKMQ (reference sequence). CDR3 size: 13 residues. Trimming removed 1 base at V and 7 bases at J, with 10 bases between.

The chain couples TRBV3-1 (or the pseudogene TRBV3-2) to TRBJ2-3, with D possibly called TRBD1 or TRBD2 (5 bases each). Germline V gene lookup returns CDR1 LGHDT and CDR2 YNNKEL (reference sequence). The CDR3 covers 15 residues. V was pared by 1 base and J by 2 bases, with 10 bases between. CDR3: CASSQVGGFTDTQYF. CDR3 sequence (DNA): TGTGCCAGCAGCCAAGTTGGGGGATTCACAGATACGCAGTATTTT.

This chain links TRBV12-3 or TRBV12-4 with TRBJ1-1, with unresolved D. Between the trimmed V and J ends, which lost 1 base and 8 bases, there was a span of 8 bases. The CDR3 is 12 amino acids. The CDR3 region is CASSLEGQEAFF. The CDR3 DNA reads TGTGCCAGCAGTTTAGAGGGCCAGGAAGCTTTCTTT.

V usage is TRBV6-1 and J usage is TRBJ1-1; 9 nucleotides align to TRBD1. V lost 3 bases to trimming and J lost 1 base; unmatched junction nucleotides: 6. CDR1 and CDR2 from the germline V gene are MNHNS and SASEGT. This CDR3 has 16 amino acids. The CDR3 spells CASSEGQGDWNTEAFF. CDR3 DNA sequence: TGTGCCAGCAGTGAGGGACAGGGTGATTGGAACACTGAAGCTTTCTTT.